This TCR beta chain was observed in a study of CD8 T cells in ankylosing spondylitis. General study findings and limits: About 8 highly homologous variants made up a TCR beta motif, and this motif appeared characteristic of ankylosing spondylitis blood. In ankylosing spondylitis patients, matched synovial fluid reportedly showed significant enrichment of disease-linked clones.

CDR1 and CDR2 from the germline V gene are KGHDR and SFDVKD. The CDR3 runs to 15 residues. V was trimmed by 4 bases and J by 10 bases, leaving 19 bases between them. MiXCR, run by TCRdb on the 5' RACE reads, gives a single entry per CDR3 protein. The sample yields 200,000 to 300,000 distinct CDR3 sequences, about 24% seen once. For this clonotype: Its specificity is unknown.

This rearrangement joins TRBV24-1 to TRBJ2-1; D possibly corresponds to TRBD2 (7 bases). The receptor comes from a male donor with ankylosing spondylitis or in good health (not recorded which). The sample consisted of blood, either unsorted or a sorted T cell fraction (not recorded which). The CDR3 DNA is TGTGCCACCAGTGAACGAAGGGGGGGCCTAAAAGAGCAGTTCTTC. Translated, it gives CATSERRGGLKEQFF.